This TCR beta chain is drawn from a study of vaccination and CD4 T cells after COVID-19. Study-level information: Each participant was administered two doses of a vaccine, which was either BNT162b2 or mRNA-1273.

Treatment denoted: roughly 10-day PBMC culture with coronavirus spike peptide pools or control peptides (ViraFEST assay). ViraFEST sequenced TCRs after peptide-pool expansion of antigen-specific T cells. For this clonotype: What it binds is not known.

Cultured CD4+ T cell DNA underwent sequencing with the Oncomine TCR Beta short-read assay. One entry per CDR3 protein, called by TCRdb with MiXCR from the PCR reads. The data contain 9,500 to 15,000 distinct CDR3 sequences, around 80% of them singletons. V shed 0 bases and J 4 bases; nucleotides not matched to a gene: 5. CDR1 and CDR2 (germline): MNHEY, SVGAGI. The length of the CDR3 is 15 residues. The sample was CD4+ T cells from blood, cultured in vitro. The source is a human donor who had recovered from COVID-19. This chain uses TRBV6-5 with TRBJ2-7, with 8 bases matching TRBD2. The CDR3 DNA reads as TGTGCCAGCAGTTACTCAGCGGGAGTCTTGTACGAGCAGTACTTC. It is translated as CASSYSAGVLYEQYF.